These 26 T cell receptor beta chains were sequenced from one sample in a study of blood T cells in healthy people across ages. Then a second PCR, running roughly 7 to 11 cycles, was carried out with a sample-barcoded 5' primer and a J-beta primer mix. Each CDR3 protein gets one entry after TCRdb re-called the 5' RACE reads with MiXCR. The sample comprises 1.5 million to 2 million distinct CDR3 sequences, around 50% of which are singletons, and over 2% rests with the top ten. The specimen sequenced was blood. Receptors originate from a woman in her forties in good health.

V usage is TRBV20-1 and J usage is TRBJ2-1; D is possibly TRBD2 (5 bases). The germline CDR1 and CDR2 sequences are DFQATT and SNEGSKA (reference sequence). The CDR3 covers 12 residues. V gave up 4 bases and J gave up 8 bases, with 12 bases separating them. CDR3 residues: CSAILVGHEQFF. The CDR3 bases are TGCAGTGCTATACTAGTTGGGCATGAGCAGTTCTTC.

This clonotype was detected ten times or more. The junction and the germline gene differ at one end; a read error may be behind it. DNA for the CDR3: TGCGCCAGCAGCCAAAGCGGAAGCACAGATACGCAGTATTTT. Amino acid sequence: CASSQSGSTDTQYF. The chain joins TRBV3-1 to TRBJ2-3; D possibly corresponds to TRBD2 (5 bases). CDR1 is LGHDT and CDR2 is YNNKEL in the germline V gene (reference sequence). The CDR3 totals 14 residues.

The V call is TRBV2, the J call TRBJ2-7, with 11 bases fitting TRBD1. Per germline, CDR1 SNHLY and CDR2 FYNNEI. The CDR3 sequence is 15 residues long. With V trimmed by 7 bases and J by 7 bases, 12 bases remained unmatched. The chain's CDR3 is CASNLEGQGAHEQYF. In DNA form, the CDR3 reads TGTGCCAGCAATCTGGAAGGACAGGGGGCGCATGAGCAGTACTTC. Combining the CDR3 with reference TRBV2 and TRBJ2-7 gives the whole variable domain EPEVTQTPSHQVTQMGQEVILRCVPISNHLYFYWYRQILGQKVEFLVSFYNNEISEKSEIFDDQFSVERPDGSNFTLKIRSTKLEDSAMYFCASNLEGQGAHEQYFGPGTRLTVT.

This chain links TRBV5-1 with TRBJ1-2; no reliable D call. The ends were cut back, 4 bases at V and 4 bases at J, with 17 bases in the middle. CDR1 and CDR2 from the germline V gene are SGHRS and YFSETQ. The CDR3 runs to 15 residues. This CDR3 is CASSLTLGDSYGYTF. The CDR3 coding sequence is TGCGCCAGCAGCCTAACCCTTGGGGATAGCTATGGCTACACCTTC.

This clonotype was detected a few times. The chain employs TRBV29-1 and TRBJ2-5; no definite D call. V was cut by 2 bases and J by 6 bases, with 4 bases left in between. Germline CDR1 reads SQVTM; CDR2 reads ANQGSEA. The CDR3 is 10 residues long. The CDR3 DNA sequence: TGCAGCGTTGAATCCCAGACCCAGTACTTC. Translated, it gives CSVESQTQYF.

The gene calls are TRBV5-1 and TRBJ2-1; the match to TRBD2 covers 10 bases. This CDR3 is built from 16 residues. Germline assignment: CDR1 SGHRS and CDR2 YFSETQ. Trimming removed 0 bases from V and 7 bases from J; junction bases left unmatched: 7. The CDR3 coding sequence is TGCGCCAGCAGCTTGGTCACTAGCGGGGATCTTAATGAGCAGTTCTTC. Translating gives CASSLVTSGDLNEQFF.

This sequence joins TRBV12-3 or TRBV12-4 and TRBJ1-1; 7 positions match TRBD1. J lost 3 bases, V lost 6 bases, and 7 bases had no gene match. The CDR3 length is 14 residues. CDR3 sequence (DNA): TGTGCCAGCAGACGACAGGGTGGGTACACTGAAGCTTTCTTT. It specifies CASRRQGGYTEAFF.

This clonotype was seen a handful of times. The rearrangement uses TRBV13 and TRBJ2-3; 8 bases agree with TRBD2. CDR3 size: 16 residues. Trimming removed 4 bases from V and 0 bases from J; junction bases left unmatched: 6. Germline values: CDR1 PRHDT, CDR2 FYEKMQ (reference sequence). The CDR3 loop is CASSSPTSDSTDTQYF. The CDR3 DNA reads TGTGCCAGCAGCTCTCCGACTAGCGATAGCACAGATACGCAGTATTTT.

The sample holds a few counts of this clonotype. The rearrangement joins TRBV5-1 to TRBJ1-2; D remains ambiguous. This CDR3 has 18 residues. V was clipped by 0 bases and J by 3 bases, with 21 bases between them. Germline CDR1 is SGHRS and CDR2 is YFSETQ. The CDR3 DNA follows: TGCGCCAGCAGCTTGGATCCAGCCTCTCCTCGAAGTGACTATGGCTACACCTTC. Residues: CASSLDPASPRSDYGYTF.

Worth noting for this clonotype: The junction does not match germline at one end; this may be a read error. The chain recombines TRBV4-1 with TRBJ2-5; D not resolved. CDR3 length equals 17 residues. The germline CDR1 and CDR2 sequences are MGHRA and YSYEKL. Here the CDR3 DNA reads TGCGCCAGCAACCAAGATCCCCCCGGTAGCTACCAAGAGACCCAGTACTTC. Its protein is CASNQDPPGSYQETQYF.

The rearrangement uses TRBV2 and TRBJ2-7; 9 bases are shared with TRBD2. Germline CDR1 and CDR2: SNHLY and FYNNEI. The junction had 11 bases not matched to a gene; V was cut back by 6 bases and J by 5 bases. There are 15 residues in the CDR3. The CDR3 loop is CASSGIAGVVDEQYF. CDR3 coding DNA: TGTGCCAGCAGCGGAATAGCGGGAGTGGTCGACGAGCAGTACTTC.

This chain connects TRBV15 to TRBJ2-5; D perhaps matches TRBD2 (6 bases). The V and J ends lost 8 bases and 4 bases respectively, with 11 bases between them. Germline loops: CDR1 LNHNV, CDR2 YYDKDF (reference sequence). The CDR3 contains 12 residues. The CDR3 nucleotides are TGTGCCACCCGCGGGAATGGAGAGACCCAGTACTTC. It specifies CATRGNGETQYF. The full variable domain, in which reference TRBV15 and TRBJ2-5 provide the parts outside the CDR3, is DAMVIQNPRYQVTQFGKPVTLSCSQTLNHNVMYWYQQKSSQAPKLLFHYYDKDFNNEADTPDNFQSRRPNTSFCFLDIRSPGLGDTAMYLCATRGNGETQYFGPGTRLLVL.

The chain recombines TRBV6-6 with TRBJ2-2, with TRBD1 matching 8 bases. The CDR3 totals 17 residues. V was clipped by 0 bases and J by 3 bases; unmatched bases: 6. Looked up from germline, CDR1 is MNHNY and CDR2 is SVGAGI (reference sequence). The CDR3 reads CASSYSPLTGDTGELFF. The DNA for the CDR3 is TGTGCCAGCAGTTACTCCCCCCTGACAGGGGACACCGGGGAGCTGTTTTTT.

The genes are TRBV27 and TRBJ2-7; 7 bases are a match to TRBD2. This CDR3 is built from 15 residues. The V gene's germline CDR1 is MNHEY and CDR2 SMNVEV (reference sequence). The V gene end was trimmed by 2 bases and the J gene end by 2 bases; junction bases not matched to a gene: 6. CDR3 residues: CASSLRRGSTYEQYF. As DNA, the CDR3 is TGTGCCAGCAGTTTAAGGCGGGGGTCCACCTACGAGCAGTACTTC.

The chain employs TRBV7-2 and TRBJ2-1; 7 bases line up with TRBD2. The CDR3 sequence is 15 residues long. The V segment lost 4 bases and the J segment 5 bases; nucleotides outside the gene matches: 8. Germline V gene data show CDR1 as SGHTA and CDR2 as FQGNSA. The CDR3 nucleotides are TGTGCCAGCAGCTCCCCCGGGGACTATCACAATGAGCAGTTCTTC. It yields the protein CASSSPGDYHNEQFF. The full variable domain, its missing parts supplied by reference TRBV7-2 and TRBJ2-1, is GAGVSQSPSNKVTEKGKDVELRCDPISGHTALYWYRQSLGQGLEFLIYFQGNSAPDKSGLPSDRFSAERTGGSVSTLTIQRTQQEDSAVYLCASSSPGDYHNEQFFGPGTRLTVL.

This clonotype was counted a few times. The chain joins TRBV11-2 to TRBJ2-1; 12 positions agree with TRBD1. The V gene end was trimmed by 10 bases and the J gene end by 2 bases; junction bases not matched to a gene: 6. This CDR3 has 15 amino acids. Germline V gene data show CDR1 as SGHAT and CDR2 as FQNNGV. In DNA, the CDR3 is TGTGCCACCCGGGACAGGGGGCTCCCCTACAATGAGCAGTTCTTC. It yields the protein CATRDRGLPYNEQFF.

The chain couples TRBV28 to TRBJ1-2; maybe TRBD1 (5 bases). The V end was cut by 3 bases, the J end by 3 bases, with 8 bases between. Germline V CDR1 and CDR2: MDHEN, SYDVKM. The length of the CDR3 is 13 residues. CDR3 nucleotide sequence: TGTGCCAGCAGTTTTCCGGGGGACTATGGCTACACCTTC. It codes for CASSFPGDYGYTF.

This chain links TRBV7-9 with TRBJ2-4; D is possibly TRBD2 (5 bases). The CDR3 contains 18 residues. The V and J ends lost 5 bases and 0 bases respectively, with 20 bases between them. Germline V gene sequence: CDR1 SEHNR, CDR2 FQNEAQ (reference sequence). CDR3 nucleotide sequence: TGTGCCAGCAGCCCGCGAGGTGGCGGCGGACTAGCCAAAAACATTCAGTACTTC. Translated, it gives CASSPRGGGGLAKNIQYF.

The chain combines TRBV3-1 with TRBJ1-6, with no clear D. Trimming left V 4 bases short and J 8 bases short, with 15 bases between. The CDR3 has 15 amino acids. The germline V gene has CDR1 LGHDT and CDR2 YNNKEL (reference sequence). CDR3 nucleotide sequence: TGTGCCAGCAGCCTCAGGACGGTTCGGGATTCACCCCTCCACTTT. Protein product: CASSLRTVRDSPLHF.

This clonotype was seen a handful of times. The rearrangement joins TRBV7-2 to TRBJ2-1; no definite D call. Germline CDR1 SGHTA, CDR2 FQGNSA. The CDR3 extends over 15 amino acids. V lost 0 bases and J 5 bases, leaving 11 bases between the germline ends. The CDR3 region is CASSLAPAVNNEQFF. CDR3 coding DNA: TGTGCCAGCAGCTTAGCCCCGGCGGTAAACAATGAGCAGTTCTTC.

The rearrangement uses TRBV21-1 and TRBJ1-6; the table calls TRBD1, which could not be checked here. TRBV21-1 is a listed pseudogene. The CDR3 loop spans 13 amino acids. The CDR3 spells CASTPAFSSPLHF. CDR3 nucleotide sequence: TGTGCCAGCACCCCCGCGTTCAGTTCACCCCTCCACTTT.

The chain uses TRBV7-2 and TRBJ2-1; D remains ambiguous. Germline CDR1 is SGHTA and CDR2 is FQGNSA. CDR3 size: 13 residues. With 3 bases removed from V and 5 bases from J, the gap between germline ends came to 8 bases. The CDR3, as DNA: TGTGCCAGCAGCTTTGTACAAAACAATGAGCAGTTCTTC. Amino acid sequence: CASSFVQNNEQFF.

The rearrangement uses TRBV6-1 and TRBJ1-2, with 8 bases identical to TRBD1. V dropped 2 bases and J dropped 3; count of bases not matched to a gene: 8. The CDR3 loop spans 16 amino acids. CDR1 and CDR2 from the germline V gene are MNHNS and SASEGT. Here the CDR3 reads CASSEQRQGYDYGYTF. CDR3 nucleotide sequence: TGTGCCAGCAGTGAACAGAGACAGGGGTACGACTATGGCTACACCTTC.

This chain uses TRBV5-1 with TRBJ1-1; TRBD1 is a possible D gene (5 bases). Germline V gene lookup returns CDR1 SGHRS and CDR2 YFSETQ. The CDR3 has 15 residues. The V gene lost 0 bases and the J gene lost 1 base, with 10 bases spanning the gap. CDR3 nucleotides: TGCGCCAGCAGCTTGGCCGCCGGGACGAACACTGAAGCTTTCTTT. Its protein product is CASSLAAGTNTEAFF.

The chain joins TRBV5-1 to TRBJ1-2; D not resolved. This CDR3 is built from 14 residues. Looked up from germline, CDR1 is SGHRS and CDR2 is YFSETQ. V was clipped by 2 bases and J by 4 bases, with 12 bases between them. CDR3 in DNA: TGCGCCAGCAGCTTTAGTAGGTCGATCTATGGCTACACCTTC. Translated: CASSFSRSIYGYTF.

The chain is built from TRBV7-9 and TRBJ2-4, with TRBD2 as a possible D gene (5 bases). Per germline, CDR1 SEHNR and CDR2 FQNEAQ (reference sequence). The V end lost 5 bases, the J end lost 13 bases, and 27 bases lay between the germline ends. The CDR3 runs 16 residues. The CDR3 DNA follows: TGTGCCAGCAGCCCAGATTATGGGGAACTAGACAATGAGCAGTACTTC. It is translated as CASSPDYGELDNEQYF.